This T cell receptor beta chain was retrieved from a study of identical twins. In this sample, this clonotype turned up a few times. Germline CDR1 is SGHAT and CDR2 is FQNNGV. The V end lost 5 bases, the J end lost 1 base, and 12 bases lay between the germline ends. The length of the CDR3 is 15 residues. It was template switching that added a universal primer site, and there were unique molecular identifiers on the cDNA. One entry per CDR3 protein results from TCRdb running MiXCR on the 5' RACE reads. Seen here are some 500,000 distinct CDR3 sequences, roughly 9.5% observed once, and the top ten hold roughly 3%. This sample was shared with a second study, whose subject was yellow fever vaccine responses in identical twins. This second study says: Twins showed a vaccine T cell response that reportedly seemed partly convergent, partly personalized.

The sequenced sample consisted of PBMCs. This TCR was sampled from a young woman in good health. The chain joins TRBV11-2 to TRBJ1-5; D unclear. CDR3 residues: CASSLTLESNQPQHF. The CDR3 DNA sequence: TGTGCCAGCAGCCTCACCCTGGAGAGCAATCAGCCCCAGCATTTT.